This T cell receptor (beta chain) was sequenced for a study of blood T cell repertoires in COVID-19. Study overall: COVID-19 samples from acute and convalescent phases originated in the United States, Italy and Spain.

Researchers sorted participants into cohorts using their self-reported clinical history. Cohort 3 donors were reported recovered after two negative PCRs, clearance, or symptom resolution. Trimming stripped 1 base from V and 5 bases from J, with 15 bases between. CDR1 is SGHDT, CDR2 YYEEEE, per germline. The CDR3 covers 15 residues. The authors' processing: Estimates of nucleated cell counts were drawn from the amplification of reference gene primers. Libraries were prepared by immunoSEQ multiplex PCR; TCRdb keeps only in-frame clonotypes and omits some of them. D and trimming were read from the DNA, whereas the V and J calls and clone size are those reported in that table. The table shows approximately 290,000 clones, with about 93% occurring only once.

The chain joins TRBV5-6 to TRBJ2-5; no firm D call. The sequenced sample consisted of PBMCs or T cells enriched from blood (not recorded which). The TCR was taken from a woman between 25 and 40 years old who had recovered from COVID-19. The CDR3 DNA follows: TGTGCCAGCAGCTTGAGTGACCCCGGGTATGAGACCCAGTACTTC. Protein: CASSLSDPGYETQYF.